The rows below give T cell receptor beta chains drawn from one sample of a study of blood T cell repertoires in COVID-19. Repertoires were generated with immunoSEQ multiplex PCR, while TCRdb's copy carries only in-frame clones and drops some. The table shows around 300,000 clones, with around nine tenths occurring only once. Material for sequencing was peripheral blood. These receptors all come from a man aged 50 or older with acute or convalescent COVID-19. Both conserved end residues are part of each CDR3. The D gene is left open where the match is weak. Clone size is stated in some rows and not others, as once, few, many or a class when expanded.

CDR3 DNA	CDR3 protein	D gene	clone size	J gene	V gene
TGTGCCTGGAGTCGGTTCTCTGGAAACACCATATATTTT	CAWSRFSGNTIYF	-	-	TRBJ1-3	TRBV30
TGTGCCAGCAGCCGCCTACTCGGGGAAAAACTGTTTTTT	CASSRLLGEKLFF	-	-	TRBJ1-4	TRBV3-1/TRBV3-2
TGTGCCATCAGCAGCCTTGACAGGGGGAACACTGAAGCTTTCTTT	CAISSLDRGNTEAFF	TRBD1	-	TRBJ1-1	TRBV10-3
TGTGCCAGTAGTATATGGGGGGTTGGCAATCAGCCCCAGCATTTT	CASSIWGVGNQPQHF	-	-	TRBJ1-5	TRBV19
TGTGCCAGCTCACCGGGACAGGGTCATGAAAAACTGTTTTTT	CASSPGQGHEKLFF	TRBD1	once	TRBJ1-4	TRBV18
TGCGCCAGCAGCCCCGATACTTCTGGAAACACCATATATTTT	CASSPDTSGNTIYF	-	-	TRBJ1-3	TRBV5-1
TGTGCCAGCAGCACCGGGACAGCCTATGGCTACACCTTC	CASSTGTAYGYTF	TRBD1	-	TRBJ1-2	TRBV7-9
TGCAGCGTTGATTTCGGTGGAGATACGCAGTATTTT	CSVDFGGDTQYF	-	-	TRBJ2-3	TRBV29-1
TGTGCCAGCGGGGGGGACTCCACCTACGAGCAGTACTTC	CASGGDSTYEQYF	TRBD2	-	TRBJ2-7	TRBV2
TGTGCCAGCACGGACAGGGCTGGAAACACCATATATTTT	CASTDRAGNTIYF	TRBD1	few	TRBJ1-3	TRBV2
TGTGCCAGCAGTGAAACGGGGTTGGGAAATTCACCCCTCCACTTT	CASSETGLGNSPLHF	-	few	TRBJ1-6	TRBV2
TGTGCCAGCAGCCAGGGGACAGGGTTAAAAGAGACCCAGTACTTC	CASSQGTGLKETQYF	TRBD1	-	TRBJ2-5	TRBV7-9
TGTGCCAGCAGCGCCCTGACAGGGTTGGCTGAAGCTTTCTTT	CASSALTGLAEAFF	TRBD1	-	TRBJ1-1	TRBV5-5
TGTGCCAGCAGTTACTCCGGACAGGGGGCATGGGAGCAGTACTTC	CASSYSGQGAWEQYF	TRBD1	-	TRBJ2-7	TRBV6-5
TGTGCCAGCAGTGAGGGGGCCACCAGGGGAGAGACCCAGTACTTC	CASSEGATRGETQYF	-	-	TRBJ2-5	TRBV2
TGTGCCAGCAGCTTCGGGTCAGTCCCGAACACCGGGGAGCTGTTTTTT	CASSFGSVPNTGELFF	-	-	TRBJ2-2	TRBV7-9
TGTGCCAGCAGCCCCGGGACTAGCGGGGGAGAGACCCAGTACTTC	CASSPGTSGGETQYF	TRBD2	-	TRBJ2-5	TRBV2
TGTGCCAGCAGTCGATCGAGCAGGCAGAATTCACCCCTCCACTTT	CASSRSSRQNSPLHF	-	-	TRBJ1-6	TRBV6-6
TGTGCCAGCAGATCTACAGCACGATGGGAGCTGTTTTTT	CASRSTARWELFF	-	-	TRBJ2-2	TRBV12-3/TRBV12-4
TGTGCCAGTATCGCCCAGGGCGGAGATCAGCCCCAGCATTTT	CASIAQGGDQPQHF	-	once	TRBJ1-5	TRBV19
TGTGCCAGCAGCCAATTTACTAACTATGGCTACACCTTC	CASSQFTNYGYTF	-	-	TRBJ1-2	TRBV3-1/TRBV3-2
TGTGCCAGCAGGGACCATAGCGGGGGCACCTACGAGCAGTACTTC	CASRDHSGGTYEQYF	TRBD2	-	TRBJ2-7	TRBV6-5